This record concerns one TCR beta chain sequence. Its antigen is not identified. The primer mix had 60 Vbeta and 13 Jbeta primers. Clones were read by immunoSEQ multiplex PCR, and TCRdb kept only the in-frame ones, dropping some. The data contain 95,000 to 110,000 clones, 82% of them seen just once; the ten biggest clones take up roughly 2.5%. Germline CDR1 is SGHAT and CDR2 is FQNNGV. Unmatched junction bases numbered 5, after V lost 3 bases and J lost 8 bases. The CDR3 runs 14 residues. These data belong to a study of cytomegalovirus exposure and HLA in healthy donors. General study points: Later on, analysis showed that most CMV-associated TCR beta chains appeared to be HLA-restricted. Presence/absence analyses treated sequencing depth as roughly uniform across donors.

The sequenced sample consisted of PBMCs. The source is a man younger than 40 in good health and CMV-seropositive. The chain combines TRBV11-2 with TRBJ2-2; 8 nucleotides match TRBD2. The CDR3 coding sequence is TGTGCCAGCAGCTTCGAACTAGCGGAAGGGGAGCTGTTTTTT. Protein sequence: CASSFELAEGELFF.